The clone carrying this TCR beta chain was seen once. An end of the junction does not agree with germline; a read error may underlie this. A modified ARM-PCR protocol with three rounds of nested PCR amplified TCRbeta. TCRdb re-called the multiplex PCR reads through MiXCR, storing one row per CDR3 protein. Among roughly 81,000 distinct CDR3 sequences, around 70% were seen once, and the ten largest hold roughly 13%. This CDR3 has 15 amino acids. The germline gives CDR1 MNHNY, CDR2 SVGAGI (reference sequence). This entry comes from a study of tumor and adjacent non-tumor tissue in lung cancer. Study summary: Samples averaged about 3.8 million productive TCRbeta reads each.

The template was RNA from unsorted bulk tissue. The clonotype comes from a woman aged 70-85 years with non-small cell lung cancer. Sequencing was performed on lung tumor tissue. The chain employs TRBV6-6 and TRBJ2-2; perhaps D is TRBD1 or TRBD2 (6 bases each). The CDR3 nucleotides read TGTGCCAGTAGTTTCACCGGGGGCGACACCGGAGAGCTGTTTTTT. This encodes CASSFTGGDTGELFF.